A selection of T cell receptor beta chains follows, all from one sample in a study of T-cell reconstitution after alpha-beta-depleted transplantation in children. One entry per CDR3 protein, called by TCRdb with MiXCR from the PCR reads. The table records hundreds of thousands of distinct CDR3 sequences, nearly 8% of them present only once. The source material was peripheral blood, sampled 360 days after TCRalphabeta/CD19-depleted stem cell transplant. These receptors all stem from a female patient aged 2-9 years who had a stem cell transplant for Fanconi anemia, so the T cells may come from the graft donor. The CDR3 runs from the conserved cysteine through the conserved F or W. The D gene is left open where the match is weak. Not every row has a clone size; where given, it reads once, few, many or a size class.

V gene	J gene	D gene	clone size	CDR3 DNA	CDR3 protein
TRBV5-1	TRBJ2-7	TRBD2	NA	TGCGCCAGCAGCTCCGGGGTAGCGGGAGTTTACGAGCAGTACTTC	CASSSGVAGVYEQYF
TRBV7-9	TRBJ1-5	NA	few	TGTGCCAGCAGCTTAGCATCCAGGGGTCGAGATGTGGGGCCCCAGCATTTT	CASSLASRGRDVGPQHF
TRBV2	TRBJ1-1	NA	NA	TGTGCCAGCAGTCTCCAGGAGTATGGGGATATGAACACTGAAGCTTTCTTT	CASSLQEYGDMNTEAFF
TRBV6-1	TRBJ2-5	TRBD2	many	TGTGCCAGCAGTCACAGCGGGAGCATCAAGGAAGAGACCCAGTACTTC	CASSHSGSIKEETQYF
TRBV7-2	TRBJ1-2	NA	many	TGTGCCAGCAACTTCGACGGGACAATCCATGGCTACACCTTC	CASNFDGTIHGYTF
TRBV7-9	TRBJ1-2	TRBD1	many	TGTGCCAGCAGCTTAAGAATCCGGGACAGGGGTGGTTATGGCTACACCTTC	CASSLRIRDRGGYGYTF
TRBV6-1	TRBJ2-3	TRBD2	few	TGTGCCAGCAGTGAAGCCCGGACTAGCGGGAGCACAGATACGCAGTATTTT	CASSEARTSGSTDTQYF
TRBV7-9	TRBJ1-1	NA	few	TGTGCCAGCAGCTTAGCTGGAGGGCCCCCTGAAGCTTTCTTT	CASSLAGGPPEAFF
TRBV6-1	TRBJ2-7	TRBD2	many	TGTGCCAGCAGTGAAATAGCGGGGACTTACGAGCAGTACTTC	CASSEIAGTYEQYF
TRBV20-1	TRBJ2-1	NA	many	TGCAGTGCTAGAGACGAGACCCGAGCTATTAACAATGAGCAGTTCTTC	CSARDETRAINNEQFF
TRBV12-3/TRBV12-4	TRBJ2-1	TRBD2	many	TGTGCCAGCACTTTAACGGGGGGGACAATATACAATGAGCAGTTCTTC	CASTLTGGTIYNEQFF
TRBV6-2/TRBV6-3	TRBJ2-2	NA	few	TGTGCCGCGGGACCGCTGGTCACCGGGGAGCTGTTTTTT	CAAGPLVTGELFF
TRBV5-1	TRBJ2-7	TRBD2	many	TGCGCCAGCAGTCGTGGACATCGGATCGGGAGGGGTGGCGTGGAGCAGTACTTC	CASSRGHRIGRGGVEQYF
TRBV5-6	TRBJ1-2	NA	NA	TGTGCCAGCAGCTTGGGTGCGAGGACGGGAGGCTACACCTTC	CASSLGARTGGYTF
TRBV5-1	TRBJ1-1	TRBD1	many	TGCGCCAGCAGCACCGGGACAGGGATCTTCGCTGAAGCTTTCTTT	CASSTGTGIFAEAFF
TRBV20-1	TRBJ2-1	NA	NA	TGCAGTGCTAGAGTCATTGGGAAGGGGCCAAGGGAGAATGAGCAGTTCTTC	CSARVIGKGPRENEQFF
TRBV2	TRBJ1-1	TRBD1	many	TGTGCCAGCAGCAGACAGGGAGAAGCTTTCTTT	CASSRQGEAFF
TRBV4-1	TRBJ2-7	NA	many	TGCGCCAGCAGCCAAACTAGTAGCGGCCTCTACTACGAGCAGTACTTC	CASSQTSSGLYYEQYF
TRBV28	TRBJ1-2	NA	NA	TGTGCCAGCAGTACAGGATACGGTAACTATGGCTACACCTTC	CASSTGYGNYGYTF
TRBV6-1	TRBJ2-3	NA	many	TGTGCCAGCAGAGACGGGGCCCGGGGCGATACGCAGTATTTT	CASRDGARGDTQYF
TRBV27	TRBJ1-2	NA	few	TGTGCCAGCAGGAGACAGGCCCTTGGCTATGGCTACACCTTC	CASRRQALGYGYTF
TRBV28	TRBJ1-1	TRBD1	many	TGTGCCAGCAGAGGGACAGCAATGAACACTGAAGCTTTCTTT	CASRGTAMNTEAFF
TRBV12-3/TRBV12-4	TRBJ2-1	NA	many	TGTGCCAGCAGTTTAGTTAGTAGTAGTTTCCCGTTCTTC	CASSLVSSSFPFF
TRBV18	TRBJ2-3	TRBD1	NA	TGTGCCAGCTCACGGGACAGGACAGATACGCAGTATTTT	CASSRDRTDTQYF
TRBV29-1	TRBJ1-2	NA	many	TGCAGCGTTGAGTTTGGCTATGGCTACACCTTC	CSVEFGYGYTF
TRBV25-1	TRBJ1-5	NA	many	TGTGCCAGCAGTGAAAGACGGGATAGCAATCAGCCCCAGCATTTT	CASSERRDSNQPQHF
TRBV11-2	TRBJ2-1	NA	NA	TGTGCCAGCAGCTTTTTAAGGGGCGACTACAATGAGCAGTTCTTC	CASSFLRGDYNEQFF
TRBV27	TRBJ2-2	NA	few	TGTGCCAGCAGTCTACTTCCTCCTACCTCTTCCACCGGGGAGCTGTTTTTT	CASSLLPPTSSTGELFF
TRBV7-9	TRBJ2-7	TRBD1	NA	TGTGCCAGCAGCCGACAGGGTGGCTTAACCTACGAGCAGTACTTC	CASSRQGGLTYEQYF
TRBV10-3	TRBJ1-1	NA	many	TGTGCCATCAGTGAGTCAGGGGATTTCACTGAAGCTTTCTTT	CAISESGDFTEAFF
TRBV20-1	TRBJ2-7	NA	few	TGCAGTGCTGTGAGGGGTCCCTACGAGCAGTACTTC	CSAVRGPYEQYF
TRBV5-1	TRBJ1-4	TRBD1	few	TGCGCCAGCAGCCCGATCGACAGGGAGAATGAAAAACTGTTTTTT	CASSPIDRENEKLFF
TRBV20-1	TRBJ1-5	NA	NA	TGCAGTGCTAGGTGGCGTTCTGATCAGCCCCAGCATTTT	CSARWRSDQPQHF
TRBV6-5	TRBJ1-2	TRBD1	NA	TGTGCCAGCAGTTACTTGGGGACAGGGGTAAACTATGGCTACACCTTC	CASSYLGTGVNYGYTF